This TCR beta chain derives from a study of cytomegalovirus exposure and HLA in healthy donors. Study outcomes and limitations: Within the data, a cluster of highly shared sequence variants was likely a sequencing artifact. Association of about 17,000 TCR beta sequences with HLA alleles was found at 0.05 false discovery rate in a later analysis. When analyzed later, the rates of TCR association showed variation by HLA locus, with DRB1 the most and HLA-C the fewest.

The donors comprised healthy bone marrow donors. The table lists this clone with a few counts. Its antigen is unknown. The PCR ran on 60 Vbeta and 13 Jbeta primers. The protocol was immunoSEQ multiplex PCR, while the TCRdb copy is restricted to in-frame clones and leaves out a portion. The repertoire holds 190,000 or so clones, with 75% to 90% as singletons. The ends were cut back, 1 base at V and 8 bases at J, with 14 bases in the middle. Germline CDR1 and CDR2: LGHNA and YNFKEQ. The CDR3 runs to 14 residues. This receptor was taken from a man over 45 in good health and CMV-seronegative. This chain uses TRBV4-2 with TRBJ1-2; a weak D match, TRBD1 (5 bases). Sequenced sample: PBMCs. The CDR3 protein is CASSQGTGSGGYTF. In nucleotides, the CDR3 is TGTGCCAGCAGCCAAGGTACAGGAAGTGGGGGCTACACCTTC.